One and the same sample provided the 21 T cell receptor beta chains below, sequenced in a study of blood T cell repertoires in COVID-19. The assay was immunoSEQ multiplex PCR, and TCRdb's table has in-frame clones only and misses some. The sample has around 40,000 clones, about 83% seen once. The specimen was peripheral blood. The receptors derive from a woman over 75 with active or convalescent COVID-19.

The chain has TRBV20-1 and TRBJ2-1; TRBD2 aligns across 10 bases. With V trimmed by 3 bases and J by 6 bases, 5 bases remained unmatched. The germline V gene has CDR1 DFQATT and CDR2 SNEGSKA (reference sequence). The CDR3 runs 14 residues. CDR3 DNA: TGCAGTGCTAGTAGGGCTAGCGGGGGCAATGAGCAGTTCTTC. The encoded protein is CSASRASGGNEQFF.

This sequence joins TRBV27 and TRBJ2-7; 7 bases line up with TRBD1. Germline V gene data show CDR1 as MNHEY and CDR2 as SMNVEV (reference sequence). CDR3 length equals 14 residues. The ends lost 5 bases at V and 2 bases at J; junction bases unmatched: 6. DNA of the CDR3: TGTGCCAGCAGTCAGAACCAGGGGGCCTACGAGCAGTACTTC. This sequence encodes CASSQNQGAYEQYF.

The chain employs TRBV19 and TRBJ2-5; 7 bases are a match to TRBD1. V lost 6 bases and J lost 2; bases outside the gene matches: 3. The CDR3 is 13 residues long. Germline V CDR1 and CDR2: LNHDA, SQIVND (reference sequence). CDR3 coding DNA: TGTGCCAGTAGCACAGGGGTGCAAGAGACCCAGTACTTC. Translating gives CASSTGVQETQYF.

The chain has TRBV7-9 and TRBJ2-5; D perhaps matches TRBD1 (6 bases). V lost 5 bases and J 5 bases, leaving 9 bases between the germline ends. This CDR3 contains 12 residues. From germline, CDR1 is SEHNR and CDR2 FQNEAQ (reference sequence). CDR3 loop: CASSRDMETQYF. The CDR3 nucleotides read TGTGCCAGCAGCCGGGACATGGAGACCCAGTACTTC.

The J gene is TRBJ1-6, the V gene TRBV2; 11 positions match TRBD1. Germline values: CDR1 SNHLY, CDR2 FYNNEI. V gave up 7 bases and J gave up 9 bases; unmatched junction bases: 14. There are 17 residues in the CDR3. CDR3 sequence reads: CASNGDMLGTGGSPLHF. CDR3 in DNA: TGTGCCAGCAATGGGGATATGCTTGGGACAGGGGGTTCACCCCTCCACTTT.

For the CDR3, the DNA is TGTGCCAGCAGCTTAGACAGGGGCCGGAACTATGGCTACACCTTC. Residues: CASSLDRGRNYGYTF. The genes are TRBV7-2 and TRBJ1-2; 7 nucleotides match TRBD1. The CDR3 is 15 residues long. V lost 1 base to trimming and J lost 2 bases; unmatched junction nucleotides: 4. CDR1 and CDR2 from the germline V gene are SGHTA and FQGNSA.

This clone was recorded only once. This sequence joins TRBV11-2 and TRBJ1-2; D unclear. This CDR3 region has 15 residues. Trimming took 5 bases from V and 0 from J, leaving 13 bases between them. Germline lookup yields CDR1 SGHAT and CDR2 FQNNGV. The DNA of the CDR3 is TGTGCCAGCAGCACCCGCTTGGCGGCTAACTATGGCTACACCTTC. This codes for CASSTRLAANYGYTF.

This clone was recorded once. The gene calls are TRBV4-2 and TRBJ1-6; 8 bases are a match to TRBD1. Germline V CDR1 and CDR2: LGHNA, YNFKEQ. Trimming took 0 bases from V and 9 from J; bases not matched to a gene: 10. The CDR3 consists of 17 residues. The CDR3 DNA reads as TGTGCCAGCAGCCAAGATCCTAGGGCAGGGGGCGGTTCACCCCTCCACTTT. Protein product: CASSQDPRAGGGSPLHF.

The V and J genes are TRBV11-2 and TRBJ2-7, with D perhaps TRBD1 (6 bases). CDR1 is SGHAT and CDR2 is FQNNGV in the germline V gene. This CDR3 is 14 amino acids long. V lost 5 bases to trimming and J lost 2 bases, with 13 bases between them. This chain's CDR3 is CASSTDRHAYEQYF. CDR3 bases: TGTGCCAGCAGCACTGACAGGCACGCCTACGAGCAGTACTTC.

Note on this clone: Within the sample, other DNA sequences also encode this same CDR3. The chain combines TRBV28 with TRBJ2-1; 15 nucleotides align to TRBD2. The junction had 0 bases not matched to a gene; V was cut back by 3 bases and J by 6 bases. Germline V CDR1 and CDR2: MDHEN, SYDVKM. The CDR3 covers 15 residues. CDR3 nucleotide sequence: TGTGCCAGCAGTTTGGGACTAGCGGGAGGCAATGAGCAGTTCTTC. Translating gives CASSLGLAGGNEQFF.

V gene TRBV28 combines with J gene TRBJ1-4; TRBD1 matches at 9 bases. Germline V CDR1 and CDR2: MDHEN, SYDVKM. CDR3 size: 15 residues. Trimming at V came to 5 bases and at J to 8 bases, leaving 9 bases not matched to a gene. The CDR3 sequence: CASSPRTGGWEKLFF. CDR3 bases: TGTGCCAGCAGTCCCCGCACAGGGGGCTGGGAAAAACTGTTTTTT.

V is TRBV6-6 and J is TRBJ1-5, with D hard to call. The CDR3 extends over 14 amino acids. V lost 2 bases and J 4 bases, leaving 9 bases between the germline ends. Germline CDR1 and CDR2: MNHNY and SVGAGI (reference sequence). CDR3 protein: CASSYGPGNQPQHF. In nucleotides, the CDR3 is TGTGCCAGCAGTTACGGTCCGGGGAATCAGCCCCAGCATTTT.

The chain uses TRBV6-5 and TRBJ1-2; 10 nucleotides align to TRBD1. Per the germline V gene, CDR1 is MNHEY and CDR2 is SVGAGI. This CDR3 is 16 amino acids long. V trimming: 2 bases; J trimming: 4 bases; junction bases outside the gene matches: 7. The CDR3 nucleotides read TGTGCCAGCAGTTACGCCTCGACAGGGGGCGTCTATGGCTACACCTTC. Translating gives CASSYASTGGVYGYTF.

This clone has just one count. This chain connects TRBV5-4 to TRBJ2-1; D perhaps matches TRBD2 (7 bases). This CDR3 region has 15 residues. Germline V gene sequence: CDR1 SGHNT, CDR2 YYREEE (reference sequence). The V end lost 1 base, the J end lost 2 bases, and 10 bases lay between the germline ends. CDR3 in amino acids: CASSLSGGTYNEQFF. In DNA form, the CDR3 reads TGTGCCAGCAGCTTGTCGGGGGGCACCTACAATGAGCAGTTCTTC.

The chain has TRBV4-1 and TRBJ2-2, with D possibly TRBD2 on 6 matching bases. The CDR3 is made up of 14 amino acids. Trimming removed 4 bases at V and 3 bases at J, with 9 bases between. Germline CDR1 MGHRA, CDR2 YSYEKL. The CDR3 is CASSPGSYTGELFF. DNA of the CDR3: TGCGCCAGCAGCCCCGGGAGTTACACCGGGGAGCTGTTTTTT.

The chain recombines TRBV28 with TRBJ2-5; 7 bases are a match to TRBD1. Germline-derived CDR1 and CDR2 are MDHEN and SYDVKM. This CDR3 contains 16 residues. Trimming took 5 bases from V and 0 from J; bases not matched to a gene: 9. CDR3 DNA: TGTGCCAGCAGTCCCTGGACAGGATCGTACCAAGAGACCCAGTACTTC. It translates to CASSPWTGSYQETQYF.

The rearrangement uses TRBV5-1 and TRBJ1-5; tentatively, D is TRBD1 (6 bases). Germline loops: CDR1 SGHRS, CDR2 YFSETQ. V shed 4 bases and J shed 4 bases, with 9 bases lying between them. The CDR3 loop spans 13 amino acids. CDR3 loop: CASSDGQNQPQHF. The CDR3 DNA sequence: TGCGCCAGCAGCGACGGACAGAATCAGCCCCAGCATTTT.

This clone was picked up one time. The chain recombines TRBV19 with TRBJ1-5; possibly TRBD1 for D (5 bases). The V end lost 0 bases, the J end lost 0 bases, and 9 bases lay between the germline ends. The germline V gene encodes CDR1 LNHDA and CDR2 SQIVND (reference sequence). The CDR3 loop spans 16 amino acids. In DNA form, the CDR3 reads TGTGCCAGTAGTATAGACGGGACTTATAGCAATCAGCCCCAGCATTTT. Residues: CASSIDGTYSNQPQHF.

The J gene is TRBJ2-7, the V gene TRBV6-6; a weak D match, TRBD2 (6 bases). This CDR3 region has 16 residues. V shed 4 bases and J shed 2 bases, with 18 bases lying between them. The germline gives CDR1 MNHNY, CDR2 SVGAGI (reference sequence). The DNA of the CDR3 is TGTGCCAGCAGTTCCGAGCAGGCCGGGAGACCCTACGAGCAGTACTTC. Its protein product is CASSSEQAGRPYEQYF.

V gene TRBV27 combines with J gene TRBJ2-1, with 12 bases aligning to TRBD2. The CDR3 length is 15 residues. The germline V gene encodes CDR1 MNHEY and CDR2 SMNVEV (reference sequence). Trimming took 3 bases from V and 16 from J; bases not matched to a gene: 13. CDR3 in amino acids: CASSFGGLAGSSSFF. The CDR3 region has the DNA TGTGCCAGCAGTTTCGGGGGACTAGCGGGTTCCTCCTCCTTCTTC.

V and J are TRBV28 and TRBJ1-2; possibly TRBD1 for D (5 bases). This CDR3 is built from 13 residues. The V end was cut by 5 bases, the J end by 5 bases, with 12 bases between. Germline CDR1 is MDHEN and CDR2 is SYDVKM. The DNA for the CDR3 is TGTGCCAGCAGTGAGGGACTGTATTATGGCTACACCTTC. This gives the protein CASSEGLYYGYTF.